Following are 21 T cell receptor beta chains from one sample sequenced in a study of OX40 agonist ivuxolimab in advanced cancers. Here immunoSEQ multiplex PCR was the method, and the copy in TCRdb shows in-frame clones only, minus some. The sample consists of about 40,000 clones, around 88% of them appearing once. The specimen was CD4+ or CD8+ T cells sorted from blood, collected in a trial of the OX40 agonist ivuxolimab. The receptor source for this set is an adult with an advanced solid tumor such as melanoma, head and neck, liver or kidney cancer.

Comment on this clone: An end of the junction does not agree with germline; a read error may underlie this. The chain recombines TRBV5-1 with TRBJ2-2; D possibly corresponds to TRBD2 (5 bases). The CDR3 has 16 residues. Germline values: CDR1 SGHRS, CDR2 YFSETQ. CDR3: CASSFGLADSTAELFF. CDR3 sequence (DNA): TGCGCCAGCAGCTTTGGGCTAGCAGACTCCACCGCGGAGCTGTTTTTT.

The chain is built from TRBV6-4 and TRBJ2-7, with 11 bases that match TRBD2. V gave up 8 bases and J gave up 2 bases; unmatched junction bases: 17. The CDR3 consists of 18 residues. Germline assignment: CDR1 MRHNA and CDR2 SNTAGT. CDR3 sequence: CASAPPGLAGRGAYEQYF. The CDR3 nucleotides read TGTGCCAGCGCCCCCCCCGGACTAGCGGGCCGGGGGGCCTACGAGCAGTACTTC.

The genes are TRBV29-1 and TRBJ2-1, with 11 positions matching TRBD2. The CDR3 runs 16 residues. Germline V gives CDR1 SQVTM, CDR2 ANQGSEA. Trimming cost V 3 bases and J 6 bases; bases outside gene matches: 10. The CDR3, as DNA: TGCAGCGTTGAGGCTAGGACTAGCGGGCAAGCCAATGAGCAGTTCTTC. Protein: CSVEARTSGQANEQFF.

This clone was seen once. The V and J genes are TRBV6-5 and TRBJ1-2; the D gene is possibly TRBD1 (6 bases). Germline V gene data show CDR1 as MNHEY and CDR2 as SVGAGI. The CDR3 has 13 amino acids. The V and J ends lost 5 bases and 7 bases respectively, with 14 bases between them. The CDR3 DNA is TGTGCCAGCAGTAGCCACTACAGGGCTGGCTACACCTTC. Translation gives CASSSHYRAGYTF.

This chain connects TRBV7-9 to TRBJ1-2; D is perhaps TRBD1 (5 bases). Trimming shortened V by 5 bases and J by 0 bases, and 10 bases separated the two germline ends. From germline, CDR1 is SEHNR and CDR2 FQNEAQ (reference sequence). The CDR3 spans 14 residues. CDR3 sequence reads: CASSQSGANYGYTF. CDR3 in DNA: TGTGCCAGCAGCCAATCGGGGGCTAACTATGGCTACACCTTC. Drawing the rest from reference TRBV7-9 and TRBJ1-2, the complete variable domain is DTGVSQNPRHKITKRGQNVTFRCDPISEHNRLYWYRQTLGQGPEFLTYFQNEAQLEKSRLLSDRFSAERPKGSFSTLEIQRTEQGDSAMYLCASSQSGANYGYTFGSGTRLTVV.

The rearrangement links TRBV29-1 to TRBJ2-7, with TRBD2 as a possible D gene (6 bases). This CDR3 has 14 residues. Looked up from germline, CDR1 is SQVTM and CDR2 is ANQGSEA. Between the trimmed V and J ends, which lost 5 bases and 2 bases, there was a span of 16 bases. The CDR3 sequence: CSVSVAGLAYEQYF. The CDR3, as DNA: TGCAGCGTTTCGGTGGCGGGATTAGCCTACGAGCAGTACTTC.

This chain connects TRBV15 to TRBJ1-5; D perhaps matches TRBD1 (5 bases). V was clipped by 5 bases and J by 0 bases, with 11 bases between them. This CDR3 is built from 15 residues. CDR1 is LNHNV, CDR2 YYDKDF, per germline (reference sequence). CDR3 protein: CATSEGRDSNQPQHF. In DNA, the CDR3 is TGTGCCACCAGCGAGGGACGGGATAGCAATCAGCCCCAGCATTTT. The full variable domain, with the rest looked up from reference TRBV15 and TRBJ1-5, is DAMVIQNPRYQVTQFGKPVTLSCSQTLNHNVMYWYQQKSSQAPKLLFHYYDKDFNNEADTPDNFQSRRPNTSFCFLDIRSPGLGDTAMYLCATSEGRDSNQPQHFGDGTRLSIL.

This clone has a single count. The chain joins TRBV28 to TRBJ2-5; 11 bases align to TRBD1. The closer fit of TRBJ2-7 to the DNA end suggests the J call may be wrong. Per germline, CDR1 MDHEN and CDR2 SYDVKM. The length of the CDR3 is 15 residues. The chain's CDR3 is CASSYTGTGGYEQYF. For the CDR3, the DNA is TGTGCCAGCAGCTATACCGGGACAGGGGGCTACGAGCAGTACTTC.

The chain employs TRBV4-1 and TRBJ2-7; tentatively, D is TRBD2 (6 bases). The CDR3 consists of 14 residues. Germline assignment: CDR1 MGHRA and CDR2 YSYEKL. V was cut by 5 bases and J by 2 bases, with 13 bases left in between. CDR3 nucleotides: TGCGCCAGCAGCAGCCGGGACTCGACCTACGAGCAGTACTTC. It yields the protein CASSSRDSTYEQYF.

The chain employs TRBV29-1 and TRBJ2-7, with 12 bases matching TRBD2. Germline lookup yields CDR1 SQVTM and CDR2 ANQGSEA. V lost 5 bases and J lost 4; bases outside the gene matches: 6. This CDR3 spans 14 amino acids. For the CDR3, the DNA is TGCAGCGTTAATCTAGCGGGAGGGGGTTACGAGCAGTACTTC. Translating gives CSVNLAGGGYEQYF.

This chain links TRBV12-5 with TRBJ2-1, with 7 bases that match TRBD1. V lost 0 bases and J lost 5; bases outside the gene matches: 1. The CDR3 has 14 amino acids. CDR1 is LGHNT and CDR2 is FRNRAP in the germline V gene. The DNA of the CDR3 is TGTGCTAGTGGTTTGGTGGGACAGAACAATGAGCAGTTCTTC. Translation: CASGLVGQNNEQFF.

The chain has TRBV28 and TRBJ2-7, with D maybe TRBD1 (6 bases). V shed 7 bases and J shed 0 bases, with 19 bases lying between them. This CDR3 comprises 16 residues. CDR1 and CDR2 (germline): MDHEN, SYDVKM. The CDR3 nucleotides read TGTGCCAGCAATAGCCAGGGGTTGGAGAGCTCCTACGAGCAGTACTTC. Protein sequence: CASNSQGLESSYEQYF.

The chain joins TRBV7-8 to TRBJ2-1; 7 nucleotides align to TRBD2. J was trimmed by 4 bases and V by 1 base; bases with no gene match: 4. Per germline, CDR1 SGHVS and CDR2 FQNEAQ. This CDR3 comprises 15 residues. The CDR3 sequence: CASSLGLAVYNEQFF. The CDR3 nucleotides are TGTGCCAGCAGCTTAGGGCTAGCGGTTTACAATGAGCAGTTCTTC.

This chain uses TRBV10-3 with TRBJ1-2, with D perhaps matching TRBD1 (6 bases). The V gene lost 3 bases and the J gene lost 8 bases, with 13 bases spanning the gap. The germline CDR1 and CDR2 sequences are ENHRY and SYGVKD. This CDR3 contains 13 residues. The DNA for the CDR3 is TGTGCCATCAGTGAAGACAGGTCTAACGGCTACACCTTC. Its translation is CAISEDRSNGYTF.

This chain links TRBV5-1 with TRBJ2-1, with unresolved D. CDR3 size: 14 residues. The germline V gene has CDR1 SGHRS and CDR2 YFSETQ. V was pared by 0 bases and J by 7 bases, with 11 bases between. CDR3 sequence: CASSLETLGNEQFF. The CDR3 region has the DNA TGCGCCAGCAGCTTGGAGACGTTAGGTAATGAGCAGTTCTTC.

V usage is TRBV6-5 and J usage is TRBJ2-1; D perhaps matches TRBD2 (6 bases). The length of the CDR3 is 13 residues. Germline-derived CDR1 and CDR2 are MNHEY and SVGAGI. V lost 3 bases and J lost 9, with 12 bases in between. The CDR3 is CASSYMGGSEQFF. CDR3 DNA sequence: TGTGCCAGCAGTTATATGGGGGGAAGTGAGCAGTTCTTC.

V usage is TRBV29-1 and J usage is TRBJ2-2; D possibly corresponds to TRBD2 (5 bases). Germline CDR1 and CDR2: SQVTM and ANQGSEA. This CDR3 region has 15 residues. V was pared by 0 bases and J by 1 base, with 9 bases between. The CDR3 DNA follows: TGCAGCGTTGAAGATATTAGCGAGAACACCGGGGAGCTGTTTTTT. It codes for CSVEDISENTGELFF.

The V call is TRBV15, the J call TRBJ2-7; TRBD1 matches at 10 bases. The CDR3 consists of 15 residues. Germline V gene data show CDR1 as LNHNV and CDR2 as YYDKDF (reference sequence). V was pared by 0 bases and J by 6 bases, with 5 bases of the junction left unmatched. CDR3 sequence reads: CATSRDMTGGFEQYF. The CDR3 DNA follows: TGTGCCACCAGCAGAGACATGACAGGGGGCTTCGAGCAGTACTTC.

This clone was counted between two and nine times. The gene calls are TRBV25-1 and TRBJ2-5, with a tentative D call TRBD2 (6 bases). Germline V gene lookup returns CDR1 MGHDK and CDR2 SYGVNS. V lost 0 bases, J lost 2 bases, and 10 bases lay in between. The CDR3 length is 15 residues. In DNA form, the CDR3 reads TGTGCCAGCAGTGAATATTTTGGGACTCAAGAGACCCAGTACTTC. Translating gives CASSEYFGTQETQYF.

The V and J genes are TRBV25-1 and TRBJ2-2; 10 nucleotides line up with TRBD2. CDR3 size: 17 residues. Germline trimming cut 5 bases from V and 1 base from J; bases unmatched to any gene: 7. Germline V lookup: CDR1 MGHDK, CDR2 SYGVNS. The CDR3 bases are TGTGCCAGCAGTCTCGGACTAGCGGCTTGGAACACCGGGGAGCTGTTTTTT. Its protein product is CASSLGLAAWNTGELFF.

This clone came up once. The chain links TRBV2 to TRBJ2-2, with a possible D match to TRBD2 (5 bases). Germline lookup yields CDR1 SNHLY and CDR2 FYNNEI. This CDR3 has 14 amino acids. Trimming shortened V by 11 bases and J by 8 bases, and 21 bases separated the two germline ends. CDR3 DNA: TGTGCCCAAGCGGCCACCCCGGGGTCGGGGGAGCTGTTTTTT. Translation: CAQAATPGSGELFF.